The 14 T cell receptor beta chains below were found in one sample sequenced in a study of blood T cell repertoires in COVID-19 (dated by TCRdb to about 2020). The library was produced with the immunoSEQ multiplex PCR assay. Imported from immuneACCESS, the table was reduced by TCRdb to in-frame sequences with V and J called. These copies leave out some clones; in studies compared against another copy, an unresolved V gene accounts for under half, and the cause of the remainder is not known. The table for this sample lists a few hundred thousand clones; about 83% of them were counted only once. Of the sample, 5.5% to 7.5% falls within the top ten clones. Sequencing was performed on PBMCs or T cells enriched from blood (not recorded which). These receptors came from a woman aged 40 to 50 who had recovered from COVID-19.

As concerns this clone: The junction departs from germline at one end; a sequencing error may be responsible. In DNA form, the CDR3 reads TGTGCCATCAGGAGGAGCTTCGGGAACGCCGGGGAGCTGTTTTTT. Its protein is CAIRRSFGNAGELFF. This chain connects TRBV10-3 to TRBJ2-2; possible D gene TRBD2, 5 bases. The length of the CDR3 is 15 residues. The germline gives CDR1 ENHRY, CDR2 SYGVKD.

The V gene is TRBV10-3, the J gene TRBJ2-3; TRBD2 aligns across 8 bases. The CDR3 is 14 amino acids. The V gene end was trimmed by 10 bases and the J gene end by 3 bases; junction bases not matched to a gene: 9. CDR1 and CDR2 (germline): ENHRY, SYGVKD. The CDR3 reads CATRASGSTDTQYF. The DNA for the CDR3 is TGTGCCACCAGGGCCAGCGGGAGTACAGATACGCAGTATTTT.

The CDR3 is CASSLGLAGDYEQFF. The CDR3 DNA reads TGTGCCAGCAGCTTGGGACTAGCGGGAGACTATGAGCAGTTCTTC. The chain is built from TRBV5-6 and TRBJ2-1, with 12 bases identical to TRBD2. CDR1 and CDR2 (germline): SGHDT, YYEEEE. The CDR3 has 15 amino acids. With V trimmed by 0 bases and J by 8 bases, 3 bases remained unmatched.

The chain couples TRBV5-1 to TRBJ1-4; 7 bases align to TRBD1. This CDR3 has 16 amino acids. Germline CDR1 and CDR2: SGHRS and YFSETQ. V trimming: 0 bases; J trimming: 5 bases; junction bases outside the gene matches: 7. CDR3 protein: CASSLAQGQRNEKLFF. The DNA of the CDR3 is TGCGCCAGCAGCTTGGCCCAGGGACAGCGCAATGAAAAACTGTTTTTT.

The CDR3 region has the DNA TGTGCCAGCAGCTTTGCGGGACTCTCTCTCGGGGAGCTGTTTTTT. It encodes CASSFAGLSLGELFF. This sequence joins TRBV5-6 and TRBJ2-2; D is perhaps TRBD2 (6 bases). CDR1 and CDR2 (germline): SGHDT, YYEEEE. This CDR3 has 15 residues. Trimming removed 2 bases from V and 7 bases from J, with 15 bases in between.

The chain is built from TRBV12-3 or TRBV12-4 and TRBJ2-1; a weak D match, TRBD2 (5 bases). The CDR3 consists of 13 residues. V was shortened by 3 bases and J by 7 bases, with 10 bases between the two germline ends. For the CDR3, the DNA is TGTGCCAGCAGTTTTCGACTACTGAATGAGCAGTTCTTC. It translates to CASSFRLLNEQFF.

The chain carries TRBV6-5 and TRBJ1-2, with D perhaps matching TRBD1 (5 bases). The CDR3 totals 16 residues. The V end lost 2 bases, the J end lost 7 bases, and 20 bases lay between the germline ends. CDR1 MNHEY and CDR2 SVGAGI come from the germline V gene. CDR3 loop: CASSYAPGGDYSGYTF. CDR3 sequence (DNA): TGTGCCAGCAGTTACGCCCCTGGGGGGGACTATAGTGGCTACACCTTC.

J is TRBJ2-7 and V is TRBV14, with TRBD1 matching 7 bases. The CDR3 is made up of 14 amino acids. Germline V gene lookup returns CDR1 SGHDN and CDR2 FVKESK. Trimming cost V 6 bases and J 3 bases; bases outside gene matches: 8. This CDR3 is CASSLTGIVYEQYF. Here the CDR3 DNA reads TGTGCCAGCAGTTTGACAGGGATTGTCTACGAGCAGTACTTC.

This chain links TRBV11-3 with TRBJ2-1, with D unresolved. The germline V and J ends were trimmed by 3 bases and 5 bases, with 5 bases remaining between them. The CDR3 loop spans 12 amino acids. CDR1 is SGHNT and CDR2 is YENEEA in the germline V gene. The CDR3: CASSFRDNEQFF. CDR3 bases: TGTGCCAGCAGCTTCCGGGACAATGAGCAGTTCTTC.

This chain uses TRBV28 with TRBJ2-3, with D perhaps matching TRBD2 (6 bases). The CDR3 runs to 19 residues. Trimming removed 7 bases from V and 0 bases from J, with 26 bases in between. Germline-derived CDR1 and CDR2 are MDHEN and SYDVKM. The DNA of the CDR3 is TGTGCCAGCACCCCCAGGCGGGGAACCTTTACATCAAGCACAGATACGCAGTATTTT. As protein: CASTPRRGTFTSSTDTQYF. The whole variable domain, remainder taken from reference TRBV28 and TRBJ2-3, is DVKVTQSSRYLVKRTGEKVFLECVQDMDHENMFWYRQDPGLGLRLIYFSYDVKMKEKGDIPEGYSVSREKKERFSLILESASTNQTSMYLCASTPRRGTFTSSTDTQYFGPGTRLTVL.

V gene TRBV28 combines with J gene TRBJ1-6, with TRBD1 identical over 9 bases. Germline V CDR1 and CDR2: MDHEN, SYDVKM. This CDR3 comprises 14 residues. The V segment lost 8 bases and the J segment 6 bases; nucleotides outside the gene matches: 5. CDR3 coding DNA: TGTGCCAGCCTTTTGACAGGGGGTAATTCACCCCTCCACTTT. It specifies CASLLTGGNSPLHF.

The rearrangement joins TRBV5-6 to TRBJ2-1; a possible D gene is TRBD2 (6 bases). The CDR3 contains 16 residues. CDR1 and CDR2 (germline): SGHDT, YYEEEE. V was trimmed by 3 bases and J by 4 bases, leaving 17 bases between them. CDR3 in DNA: TGTGCCAGCAGCTCACGGGTAGCGGATGAATACAATGAGCAGTTCTTC. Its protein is CASSSRVADEYNEQFF. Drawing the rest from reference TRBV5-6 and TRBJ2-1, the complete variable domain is DAGVTQSPTHLIKTRGQQVTLRCSPKSGHDTVSWYQQALGQGPQFIFQYYEEEERQRGNFPDRFSGHQFPNYSSELNVNALLLGDSALYLCASSSRVADEYNEQFFGPGTRLTVL.

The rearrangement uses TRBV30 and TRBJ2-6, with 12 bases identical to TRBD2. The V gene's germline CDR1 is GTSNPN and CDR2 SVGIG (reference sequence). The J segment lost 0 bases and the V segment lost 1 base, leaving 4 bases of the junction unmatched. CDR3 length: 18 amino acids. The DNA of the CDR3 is TGTGCCTGGAGTGGAGGACTAGCGGGGCACTCTGGGGCCAACGTCCTGACTTTC. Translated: CAWSGGLAGHSGANVLTF.

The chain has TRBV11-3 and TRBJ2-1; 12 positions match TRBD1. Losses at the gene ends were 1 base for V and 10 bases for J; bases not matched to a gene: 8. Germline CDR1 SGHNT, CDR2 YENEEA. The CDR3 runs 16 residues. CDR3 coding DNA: TGTGCCAGCAGCTTAGCCCCGGGGACAGGGGGCTACGAGCAGTTCTTC. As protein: CASSLAPGTGGYEQFF. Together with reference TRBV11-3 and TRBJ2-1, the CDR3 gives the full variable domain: EAGVVQSPRYKIIEKKQPVAFWCNPISGHNTLYWYLQNLGQGPELLIRYENEEAVDDSQLPKDRFSAERLKGVDSTLKIQPAELGDSAVYLCASSLAPGTGGYEQFFGPGTRLTVL.